These 13 T cell receptor beta chains originate from one sample sequenced in a study of blood T cell repertoires in COVID-19 (TCRdb year 2020). The library was generated by the immunoSEQ multiplex PCR assay. TCRdb holds this immuneACCESS table with in-frame rearrangements only. Some clones are missing; in checked studies, unresolved V genes explain under half, and the rest has no known cause. The sample contains 50,000 to 55,000 clones, 70% to 85% of them found a single time. Roughly 10% of the sample is taken by the ten largest. Sequences were obtained from peripheral blood. The source is a man older than 75 with COVID-19, enrolled during active disease.

The genes are TRBV19 and TRBJ1-5; 7 bases are shared with TRBD1. CDR3 length equals 14 residues. Germline values: CDR1 LNHDA, CDR2 SQIVND (reference sequence). V trimming: 5 bases; J trimming: 4 bases; junction bases outside the gene matches: 5. CDR3 residues: CASSSGTANQPQHF. The CDR3 DNA reads as TGTGCCAGTAGTTCGGGGACAGCAAATCAGCCCCAGCATTTT.

The chain links TRBV24-1 to TRBJ1-4; unclear D gene. V was cut by 2 bases and J by 8 bases, with 14 bases left in between. Germline V gene sequence: CDR1 KGHDR, CDR2 SFDVKD. The CDR3 has 15 amino acids. The CDR3 sequence: CATSDSRSGGEKLFF. The CDR3 region has the DNA TGTGCCACCAGTGATTCGCGTTCCGGAGGGGAAAAACTGTTTTTT.

V and J are TRBV11-2 and TRBJ1-1; unclear D gene. The CDR3 sequence is 14 residues long. Germline-derived CDR1 and CDR2 are SGHAT and FQNNGV. Deletions cut 1 base from V and 0 bases from J, with 6 bases between. The DNA for the CDR3 is TGTGCCAGCAGCTTAGGACTCATGAACACTGAAGCTTTCTTT. Translating gives CASSLGLMNTEAFF.

The V gene is TRBV6-2 or TRBV6-3, the J gene TRBJ1-2, with D tentatively TRBD1 (6 bases). The CDR3 contains 13 residues. CDR1 and CDR2 (germline): MNHEY, SVGEGT. Between the trimmed V and J ends, which lost 6 bases and 2 bases, there was a span of 10 bases. CDR3 coding DNA: TGTGCCAGCAGCCTTGGACAGAACTATGGCTACACCTTC. This sequence encodes CASSLGQNYGYTF.

The chain links TRBV5-1 to TRBJ1-3, with 7 bases that match TRBD1. This CDR3 contains 15 residues. V was clipped by 0 bases and J by 4 bases; unmatched bases: 4. Germline loops: CDR1 SGHRS, CDR2 YFSETQ. The DNA of the CDR3 is TGCGCCAGCAGCTTGGGACAGGGAACAGGAAACACCATATATTTT. It is translated as CASSLGQGTGNTIYF.

This sequence joins TRBV12-3 or TRBV12-4 and TRBJ1-2, with D possibly matching TRBD1 (6 bases). This CDR3 is 12 amino acids long. Trimming stripped 3 bases from V and 5 bases from J, with 7 bases between. The CDR3 bases are TGTGCCAGCAGTTTCCAGGGGTATGGCTACACCTTC. Translation: CASSFQGYGYTF.

The J gene is TRBJ1-1, the V gene TRBV27, with 8 bases fitting TRBD1. Looked up from germline, CDR1 is MNHEY and CDR2 is SMNVEV (reference sequence). The ends lost 6 bases at V and 6 bases at J; junction bases unmatched: 15. This CDR3 is built from 16 residues. In DNA form, the CDR3 reads TGTGCCAGCAGCAAGGGGGCAGGGGGCGCAAGGTCTGAAGCTTTCTTT. Translated: CASSKGAGGARSEAFF.

The chain combines TRBV6-6 with TRBJ1-5; D may be TRBD1 (6 bases). The V end was cut by 5 bases, the J end by 2 bases, with 10 bases between. CDR3 size: 14 residues. Germline CDR1 and CDR2: MNHNY and SVGAGI (reference sequence). CDR3 protein: CASSRQAGNQPQHF. DNA for the CDR3: TGTGCCAGCAGTCGACAGGCCGGCAATCAGCCCCAGCATTTT.

The genes are TRBV18 and TRBJ2-1; D is unresolved. Between the trimmed V and J ends, which lost 1 base and 6 bases, there was a span of 4 bases. The CDR3 covers 12 residues. CDR1 is KGHSH, CDR2 LQKENI, per germline. CDR3 amino acids: CASSPQRNEQFF. The CDR3 nucleotides are TGTGCCAGCTCACCACAGCGCAATGAGCAGTTCTTC.

This clone was seen only once. The gene calls are TRBV19 and TRBJ2-7; D not certain. Trimming took off 3 bases at V and 3 bases at J, with 3 bases between the two ends. Per germline, CDR1 LNHDA and CDR2 SQIVND (reference sequence). The CDR3 contains 11 residues. Written as DNA, the CDR3 is TGTGCCAGTAGTATCTACTACGAGCAGTACTTC. It encodes CASSIYYEQYF. The variable domain in full, with the rest retrieved from reference TRBV19 and TRBJ2-7, is DGGITQSPKYLFRKEGQNVTLSCEQNLNHDAMYWYRQDPGQGLRLIYYSQIVNDFQKGDIAEGYSVSREKKESFPLTVTSAQKNPTAFYLCASSIYYEQYFGPGTRLTVT.

The chain links TRBV19 to TRBJ1-2; tentative D call: TRBD1 (6 bases). Trimming left V 0 bases short and J 4 bases short, with 12 bases between. This CDR3 spans 15 amino acids. CDR1 LNHDA and CDR2 SQIVND come from the germline V gene (reference sequence). CDR3 in amino acids: CASSIDTGMGYGYTF. In DNA, the CDR3 is TGTGCCAGTAGTATAGACACAGGGATGGGCTATGGCTACACCTTC.

This clone was counted once. V is TRBV6-2 or TRBV6-3 and J is TRBJ1-3; 11 nucleotides align to TRBD1. Germline CDR1 is MNHEY and CDR2 is SVGEGT. The CDR3 spans 17 residues. The V gene end was trimmed by 5 bases and the J gene end by 1 base; junction bases not matched to a gene: 7. This CDR3 is CASSGRDRGYSGNTIYF. CDR3 bases: TGTGCCAGCAGTGGCCGGGACAGGGGGTATTCTGGAAACACCATATATTTT.

The rearrangement uses TRBV4-2 and TRBJ1-5; 7 positions agree with TRBD1. This CDR3 contains 15 residues. After removal of 1 base from V and 4 bases from J, the junction contained 4 bases not matched to a gene. Germline CDR1 reads LGHNA; CDR2 reads YNFKEQ. The DNA for the CDR3 is TGTGCCAGCAGCCAAGTGAAACAGGGGAATCAGCCCCAGCATTTT. Amino acids: CASSQVKQGNQPQHF.